This section outlines one T cell receptor beta chain sequence together with its context. The target of this receptor is not known. No base quality values were provided; no much bigger clone lies one nucleotide off. Libraries came from the immunoSEQ multiplex PCR assay. TCRdb retrieved this table from immuneACCESS and kept in-frame rearrangements only. Not all clones are present; in checked studies, unresolved V genes account for under half, and no reason is known for the remainder. The sample has about 160,000 clones on record, under 96% of them singletons. Together, the top ten hold under 1.2% of the sample. The data were taken from a study of control samples from healthy donors and cancer patients (dated by TCRdb to 2018 to 2020). This receptor was identified in a woman aged 25 to 39 in good health. Source material: blood.

The DNA sequence is given as TGTGCCAGTAGTATTTCAATAACAGTTTCACCCCTCCACTTT. This sequence encodes CASSISITVSPLHF. The rearranged segments are TRBV19 and TRBJ1-6; the D segment cannot be called with confidence. The CDR3 runs 14 residues from the cysteine to the phenylalanine. Here the CDR3 DNA is all that survives: 42 bases in frame from base 1. The trim is 3 bases for V and 9 bases for J, with a gap of 12 bases between the germline ends. The germline V gene (reference sequence) gives CDR1 as LNHDA and CDR2 as SQIVND. Extended through the reference TRBV19 and TRBJ1-6 proteins, this CDR3 yields the full variable domain: DGGITQSPKYLFRKEGQNVTLSCEQNLNHDAMYWYRQDPGQGLRLIYYSQIVNDFQKGDIAEGYSVSREKKESFPLTVTSAQKNPTAFYLCASSISITVSPLHFGNGTRLTVT.